These 20 T cell receptor beta chains were sequenced from one sample in a study of blood T cell repertoires in COVID-19 (dated by TCRdb to about 2020). The library was built by means of the immunoSEQ multiplex PCR assay. TCRdb obtained this table from immuneACCESS and retained in-frame rearrangements with V and J assigned. These tables miss some clones; where compared with another copy, unresolved V genes account for less than half of the shortfall, and the remainder is unexplained. A total of some 340,000 clones appear in this sample, approximately 89% of them only once. Approximately 5% of the sample lies in the top ten. The sample taken for sequencing was PBMCs or T cells enriched from blood (not recorded which). Source of these receptors: a woman aged 25 to 39 who had recovered from COVID-19.

The chain combines TRBV5-1 with TRBJ2-4; possibly TRBD1 for D (5 bases). Trimming removed 0 bases at V and 9 bases at J, with 16 bases between. CDR1 is SGHRS and CDR2 is YFSETQ in the germline V gene. The CDR3 spans 15 residues. The CDR3 is CASSLGGQGVSIQYF. CDR3 nucleotides: TGCGCCAGCAGCTTGGGTGGGCAGGGTGTTAGCATTCAGTACTTC.

This chain uses TRBV4-3 with TRBJ1-2, with TRBD1 matching over 8 bases. Per the germline V gene, CDR1 is LGHNA and CDR2 is YSLEER. The CDR3 is 14 amino acids. J gave up 5 bases and V 1 base, and 3 bases lay outside the gene matches. The CDR3 region has the DNA TGCGCCAGCAGCCAAGGAACAGGGGGGTATGGCTACACCTTC. Residues: CASSQGTGGYGYTF.

This rearrangement joins TRBV5-6 to TRBJ1-1; the D is unclear. V lost 4 bases, J lost 1 base, and 11 bases lay in between. Germline V lookup: CDR1 SGHDT, CDR2 YYEEEE. This CDR3 is 14 amino acids long. The CDR3 nucleotides read TGTGCCAGCAGCCTACCGGCAGGGAACACTGAAGCTTTCTTT. Protein: CASSLPAGNTEAFF. Drawing the rest from reference TRBV5-6 and TRBJ1-1, the complete variable domain is DAGVTQSPTHLIKTRGQQVTLRCSPKSGHDTVSWYQQALGQGPQFIFQYYEEEERQRGNFPDRFSGHQFPNYSSELNVNALLLGDSALYLCASSLPAGNTEAFFGQGTRLTVV.

This rearrangement joins TRBV5-1 to TRBJ1-6; possibly TRBD1 for D (5 bases). Trimming pared 4 bases from V and 5 bases from J, leaving 13 bases between. The germline V gene has CDR1 SGHRS and CDR2 YFSETQ. This CDR3 comprises 15 residues. CDR3: CASSRQRPDNSPLHF. The CDR3 region has the DNA TGCGCCAGCAGCAGACAGCGCCCGGATAATTCACCCCTCCACTTT.

V and J are TRBV7-9 and TRBJ1-1; a possible D gene is TRBD1 (5 bases). The V end was cut by 2 bases, the J end by 11 bases, with 18 bases between. The CDR3 contains 14 residues. The germline CDR1 and CDR2 sequences are SEHNR and FQNEAQ (reference sequence). The chain's CDR3 is CASSLPTRGGSAFF. CDR3 in DNA: TGTGCCAGCAGCTTACCGACACGCGGGGGTAGTGCTTTCTTT.

V usage is TRBV28 and J usage is TRBJ1-1; D perhaps matches TRBD1 (6 bases). The CDR3 extends over 13 amino acids. Between the trimmed V and J ends, which lost 4 bases and 10 bases, there was a span of 16 bases. Germline CDR1 MDHEN, CDR2 SYDVKM. CDR3 sequence reads: CASSYRAPPRAFF. CDR3 in DNA: TGTGCCAGCAGTTACAGGGCCCCGCCTAGAGCTTTCTTT.

This clone was detected only a few times. CDR3 sequence reads: CASSWGGTEAFF. Here the CDR3 DNA reads TGTGCCAGTAGTTGGGGCGGAACTGAAGCTTTCTTT. The chain joins TRBV19 to TRBJ1-1; perhaps TRBD1 as D (5 bases). Looked up from germline, CDR1 is LNHDA and CDR2 is SQIVND (reference sequence). The CDR3 is 12 amino acids. The germline V and J ends were trimmed by 5 bases and 5 bases, with 9 bases remaining between them.

V usage is TRBV4-2 and J usage is TRBJ1-5, with a tentative D call TRBD1 (6 bases). The CDR3 has 19 amino acids. V was trimmed by 1 base and J by 0 bases, leaving 19 bases between them. Germline CDR1 reads LGHNA; CDR2 reads YNFKEQ. The CDR3 here is CASSQASRVDRFSNQPQHF. The CDR3 coding sequence is TGTGCCAGCAGCCAAGCTTCGAGAGTTGACAGGTTTAGCAATCAGCCCCAGCATTTT.

The chain is built from TRBV19 and TRBJ1-5; possibly TRBD1 for D (6 bases). The CDR3 length is 12 residues. V lost 7 bases to trimming and J lost 4 bases, with 8 bases between them. Germline CDR1 reads LNHDA; CDR2 reads SQIVND (reference sequence). This CDR3 is CASTQGNQPQHF. The CDR3 DNA reads TGTGCCAGTACGCAGGGGAATCAGCCCCAGCATTTT.

About this clone: One end of the junction does not line up with germline, which may come from a read error. The chain joins TRBV6-4 to TRBJ1-1; D is unclear. The CDR3 consists of 17 residues. Germline CDR1 and CDR2: MRHNA and SNTAGT. The CDR3: CASCDMADGRSRTEAFF. The DNA of the CDR3 is TGTGCCAGCTGTGACATGGCAGACGGCCGGAGTAGGACTGAAGCTTTCTTT.

This chain joins TRBV7-6 and TRBJ2-2, with D tentatively TRBD1 (5 bases). Deletions cut 2 bases from V and 1 base from J, with 5 bases between. This CDR3 spans 14 amino acids. Germline assignment: CDR1 SGHVS and CDR2 FNYEAQ. CDR3 DNA sequence: TGTGCCAGCAGCTTACAGGGGAACACCGGGGAGCTGTTTTTT. It is translated as CASSLQGNTGELFF.

V gene TRBV7-6 combines with J gene TRBJ2-5; D is unclear. CDR1 and CDR2 (germline): SGHVS, FNYEAQ. This CDR3 has 15 residues. V was trimmed by 5 bases and J by 5 bases, leaving 18 bases between them. The CDR3 sequence: CASSPEVGVGETQYF. CDR3 sequence (DNA): TGTGCCAGCAGCCCAGAGGTCGGAGTCGGGGAGACCCAGTACTTC. Complete variable domain (other parts from reference TRBV7-6 and TRBJ2-5): GAGVSQSPRYKVTKRGQDVALRCDPISGHVSLYWYRQALGQGPEFLTYFNYEAQQDKSGLPNDRFSAERPEGSISTLTIQRTEQRDSAMYRCASSPEVGVGETQYFGPGTRLLVL.

The chain combines TRBV28 with TRBJ1-2; TRBD1 matches 7 bases. The V gene end was trimmed by 4 bases and the J gene end by 6 bases; junction bases not matched to a gene: 5. This CDR3 has 13 residues. Germline values: CDR1 MDHEN, CDR2 SYDVKM. This chain's CDR3 is CASSWTGSDGYTF. CDR3 nucleotides: TGTGCCAGCAGTTGGACAGGATCGGATGGCTACACCTTC.

The V and J genes are TRBV10-3 and TRBJ1-2; D is undetermined. V shed 8 bases and J shed 4 bases, with 11 bases lying between them. Germline assignment: CDR1 ENHRY and CDR2 SYGVKD. The CDR3 sequence is 12 residues long. The chain's CDR3 is CAIGDEGYGYTF. The CDR3 region has the DNA TGTGCCATCGGGGATGAGGGCTATGGCTACACCTTC.

This sequence joins TRBV5-1 and TRBJ1-2; a possible D gene is TRBD1 (6 bases). The germline CDR1 and CDR2 sequences are SGHRS and YFSETQ. The CDR3 length is 15 residues. The V and J ends lost 3 bases and 6 bases respectively, with 18 bases between them. CDR3 loop: CASSSTGPSPNGYTF. For the CDR3, the DNA is TGCGCCAGCAGCTCAACAGGGCCCTCGCCGAATGGCTACACCTTC. The whole variable domain, remainder taken from reference TRBV5-1 and TRBJ1-2, is KAGVTQTPRYLIKTRGQQVTLSCSPISGHRSVSWYQQTPGQGLQFLFEYFSETQRNKGNFPGRFSGRQFSNSRSEMNVSTLELGDSALYLCASSSTGPSPNGYTFGSGTRLTVV.

The J gene is TRBJ2-1, the V gene TRBV28; maybe TRBD2 (6 bases). This CDR3 has 10 amino acids. Germline V gene data show CDR1 as MDHEN and CDR2 as SYDVKM. V lost 10 bases and J 10 bases, leaving 11 bases between the germline ends. DNA for the CDR3: TGTGCCACTACACGGGGGGAGCAGTTCTTC. It specifies CATTRGEQFF.

This clone came up once. This chain connects TRBV13 to TRBJ1-6, with D hard to call. The V and J ends lost 5 bases and 9 bases respectively, with 11 bases between them. Germline V lookup: CDR1 PRHDT, CDR2 FYEKMQ (reference sequence). The CDR3 covers 13 residues. The CDR3 here is CASSRGLPSPLHF. CDR3 bases: TGTGCCAGCAGCCGAGGACTGCCTTCACCCCTCCACTTT.

The CDR3 coding sequence is TGTGCCAGCAGCTTAACCGAGCGTTCACCCCTCCACTTT. Protein product: CASSLTERSPLHF. The chain couples TRBV7-3 to TRBJ1-6, with D hard to call. Germline-derived CDR1 and CDR2 are SGHTA and FQGTGA. CDR3 length: 13 residues. V was shortened by 0 bases and J by 9 bases, with 6 bases between the two germline ends.

This clone turned up a few times. The chain couples TRBV4-1 to TRBJ1-4; D unclear. V was clipped by 3 bases and J by 6 bases, with 5 bases between them. Germline CDR1 is MGHRA and CDR2 is YSYEKL. This CDR3 is 12 amino acids long. The DNA for the CDR3 is TGCGCCAGCAGCCAGGAGCATGAAAAACTGTTTTTT. Translating it yields CASSQEHEKLFF.

This chain uses TRBV5-8 with TRBJ1-5; TRBD1 is a possible D gene (5 bases). CDR3 length: 13 residues. The germline V gene has CDR1 SGHTS and CDR2 YDEGEE. V lost 2 bases, J lost 4 bases, and 7 bases lay in between. CDR3 coding DNA: TGTGCCAGCAGCTTATCAGGGAATCAGCCCCAGCATTTT. Protein: CASSLSGNQPQHF.